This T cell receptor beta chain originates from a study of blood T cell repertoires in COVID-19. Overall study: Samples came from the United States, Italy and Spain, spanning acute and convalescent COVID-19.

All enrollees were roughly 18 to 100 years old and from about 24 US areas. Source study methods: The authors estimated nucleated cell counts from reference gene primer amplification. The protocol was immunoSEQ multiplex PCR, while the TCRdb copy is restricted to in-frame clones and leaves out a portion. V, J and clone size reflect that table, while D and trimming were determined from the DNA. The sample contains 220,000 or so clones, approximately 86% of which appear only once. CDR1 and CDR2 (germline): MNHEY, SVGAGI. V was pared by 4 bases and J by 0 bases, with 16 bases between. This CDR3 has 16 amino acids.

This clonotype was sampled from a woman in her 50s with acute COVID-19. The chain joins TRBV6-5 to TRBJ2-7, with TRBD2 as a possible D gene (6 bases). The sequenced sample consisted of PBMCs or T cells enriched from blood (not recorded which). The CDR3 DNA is TGTGCCAGCAGTTCCGGGACTTACCGAAGCTCCTACGAGCAGTACTTC. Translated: CASSSGTYRSSYEQYF.